What follows are 24 T cell receptor beta chains derived from one specimen sequenced in a study of naive and memory T cell subsets. Both TRBC1 and TRBC2 were covered by a beta constant-region primer of two equimolar oligonucleotides. TCRdb re-derived calls from the UMI-ligation and nested PCR reads in MiXCR, one entry per CDR3 protein. The sample contains 77,000 or so distinct CDR3 sequences, roughly 13% of which appear only once. Material for sequencing was central memory CD4+ T cells from blood. The receptor source for this set is a human donor in good health.

In this sample, this clonotype turned up many times. The rearrangement joins TRBV11-2 to TRBJ2-3; 11 bases are shared with TRBD2. J gave up 6 bases and V 2 bases, and 10 bases lay outside the gene matches. Germline CDR1 reads SGHAT; CDR2 reads FQNNGV. CDR3 length: 17 amino acids. The CDR3 here is CASSLLSVAGGTDTQYF. The DNA of the CDR3 is TGTGCCAGCAGCTTATTATCGGTAGCGGGGGGGACTGATACGCAGTATTTT.

The chain employs TRBV5-1 and TRBJ2-7, with D perhaps TRBD1 (5 bases). The CDR3 consists of 11 residues. The V and J ends lost 3 bases and 5 bases respectively, with 6 bases between them. Germline CDR1 and CDR2: SGHRS and YFSETQ. The CDR3 DNA reads TGCGCCAGCAGCTCGGACAACGAGCAGTACTTC. Amino acids: CASSSDNEQYF. The complete variable domain, with remaining parts taken from reference TRBV5-1 and TRBJ2-7, reads KAGVTQTPRYLIKTRGQQVTLSCSPISGHRSVSWYQQTPGQGLQFLFEYFSETQRNKGNFPGRFSGRQFSNSRSEMNVSTLELGDSALYLCASSSDNEQYFGPGTRLTVT.

The chain couples TRBV2 to TRBJ2-2, with D perhaps being TRBD1 or TRBD2 (6 bases each). V gave up 6 bases and J gave up 8 bases, with 19 bases separating them. The CDR3 runs 15 residues. The germline V gene encodes CDR1 SNHLY and CDR2 FYNNEI. The CDR3 sequence is CASRLGQTGAGELFF. The CDR3, as DNA: TGTGCCAGCAGATTGGGCCAAACGGGGGCAGGGGAGCTGTTTTTT.

The chain carries TRBV28 and TRBJ2-5; weak D call: TRBD1 (6 bases). The V and J ends lost 6 bases and 2 bases respectively, with 7 bases between them. CDR3 length equals 12 residues. The V gene's germline CDR1 is MDHEN and CDR2 SYDVKM. DNA for the CDR3: TGTGCCAGCAGAGGACAGCAAGAGACCCAGTACTTC. It codes for CASRGQQETQYF.

This clonotype was seen a few times. The V call is TRBV7-2, the J call TRBJ2-7; D is unresolved. Between the trimmed V and J ends, which lost 2 bases and 4 bases, there was a span of 12 bases. The germline V gene encodes CDR1 SGHTA and CDR2 FQGNSA. This CDR3 is 14 amino acids long. CDR3 region: CASSLYGVLYEQYF. CDR3 coding DNA: TGTGCCAGCAGCTTATATGGGGTCCTATACGAGCAGTACTTC.

This rearrangement joins TRBV6-6 to TRBJ2-5; 7 bases are shared with TRBD2. The CDR3 has 15 amino acids. V trimming: 5 bases; J trimming: 4 bases; junction bases outside the gene matches: 10. Germline CDR1 MNHNY, CDR2 SVGAGI (reference sequence). The CDR3 nucleotides read TGTGCCAGCAGTCCGCGGGGCGGGAGAGGAGAGACCCAGTACTTC. Translation: CASSPRGGRGETQYF.

The rearrangement uses TRBV7-6 and TRBJ2-5; D gene ambiguous. V dropped 5 bases and J dropped 9 bases, with 13 bases sitting between them. The CDR3 spans 12 residues. CDR1 SGHVS and CDR2 FNYEAQ come from the germline V gene. This CDR3 is CASSPNTRAQYF. Here the CDR3 DNA reads TGTGCCAGCAGCCCTAATACTCGGGCCCAGTACTTC. The whole variable domain, remainder taken from reference TRBV7-6 and TRBJ2-5, is GAGVSQSPRYKVTKRGQDVALRCDPISGHVSLYWYRQALGQGPEFLTYFNYEAQQDKSGLPNDRFSAERPEGSISTLTIQRTEQRDSAMYRCASSPNTRAQYFGPGTRLLVL.

The chain is built from TRBV2 and TRBJ2-1; D is unclear. The CDR3 covers 14 residues. The V end lost 0 bases, the J end lost 10 bases, and 13 bases lay between the germline ends. Germline lookup yields CDR1 SNHLY and CDR2 FYNNEI. The CDR3 coding sequence is TGTGCCAGCAGTGAAGCGCGGTACGGGCGGGAGCAGTTCTTC. As protein: CASSEARYGREQFF. The full variable domain, completed using reference TRBV2 and TRBJ2-1, is EPEVTQTPSHQVTQMGQEVILRCVPISNHLYFYWYRQILGQKVEFLVSFYNNEISEKSEIFDDQFSVERPDGSNFTLKIRSTKLEDSAMYFCASSEARYGREQFFGPGTRLTVL.

This clonotype was seen only a few times. The rearrangement uses TRBV3-1 and TRBJ2-1; D may match TRBD1 or TRBD2 (6 bases each). Germline V lookup: CDR1 LGHDT, CDR2 YNNKEL (reference sequence). V lost 5 bases and J 9 bases, leaving 20 bases between the germline ends. The CDR3 length is 15 residues. The CDR3 protein is CASSFPGLGGGEQFF. The CDR3 coding sequence is TGTGCCAGCAGCTTCCCCGGCCTAGGGGGAGGTGAGCAGTTCTTC.

V and J are TRBV6-2 or TRBV6-3 and TRBJ2-5; TRBD2 aligns across 9 bases. This CDR3 spans 16 amino acids. Unmatched junction bases numbered 11, after V lost 4 bases and J lost 5 bases. From germline, CDR1 is MNHEY and CDR2 SVGEGT. CDR3 sequence: CASSSFFSGSAETQYF. CDR3 DNA sequence: TGTGCCAGCAGTTCGTTCTTTAGCGGGAGCGCGGAGACCCAGTACTTC.

This clonotype was found a few times. The V call is TRBV20-1, the J call TRBJ2-2; TRBD2 aligns across 10 bases. From germline, CDR1 is DFQATT and CDR2 SNEGSKA (reference sequence). J lost 4 bases, V lost 1 base, and 9 bases had no gene match. The CDR3 extends over 17 amino acids. The CDR3 sequence: CSARGGASGSGTGELFF. In DNA, the CDR3 is TGCAGTGCTAGAGGGGGGGCTAGCGGGAGTGGCACCGGGGAGCTGTTTTTT.

This clonotype has a handful of counts. Written as DNA, the CDR3 is TGCAGCGTCGGGGACAGTACGCAGTATTTT. Amino acids: CSVGDSTQYF. The V gene is TRBV29-1, the J gene TRBJ2-3, with TRBD1 identical over 7 bases. Germline V gives CDR1 SQVTM, CDR2 ANQGSEA. The CDR3 length is 10 residues. V lost 6 bases and J lost 8; bases outside the gene matches: 2.

Many counts were recorded for this clonotype. This chain joins TRBV18 and TRBJ1-4, with 9 bases identical to TRBD1. The CDR3 sequence is 17 residues long. J lost 3 bases, V lost 5 bases, and 10 bases had no gene match. CDR1 KGHSH and CDR2 LQKENI come from the germline V gene. CDR3 sequence: CASSSRLTGGANEKLFF. CDR3 nucleotide sequence: TGTGCCAGCTCATCACGGCTCACAGGGGGCGCTAATGAAAAACTGTTTTTT. The full variable domain, with the rest looked up from reference TRBV18 and TRBJ1-4, is NAGVMQNPRHLVRRRGQEARLRCSPMKGHSHVYWYRQLPEEGLKFMVYLQKENIIDESGMPKERFSAEFPKEGPSILRIQQVVRGDSAAYFCASSSRLTGGANEKLFFGSGTQLSVL.

The sample holds many counts of this clonotype. The V call is TRBV12-3 or TRBV12-4, the J call TRBJ2-7; the match to TRBD1 covers 9 bases. The CDR3 has 15 amino acids. J gave up 4 bases and V 5 bases, and 9 bases lay outside the gene matches. This chain's CDR3 is CASSLGTGIYYEQYF. The CDR3 nucleotides are TGTGCCAGCAGTCTCGGGACAGGGATTTATTACGAGCAGTACTTC.

This clonotype was counted only a few times. The chain uses TRBV7-9 and TRBJ2-7; a weak D match, TRBD2 (5 bases). From germline, CDR1 is SEHNR and CDR2 FQNEAQ (reference sequence). V lost 5 bases to trimming and J lost 3 bases, with 14 bases between them. The CDR3 loop spans 14 amino acids. The DNA for the CDR3 is TGTGCCAGCAGCCCTGGGTTAGGGAGCTACGAGCAGTACTTC. Encoded protein: CASSPGLGSYEQYF.

This clonotype was picked up many times. The chain combines TRBV6-5 with TRBJ2-1, with D possibly TRBD2 on 6 matching bases. V dropped 4 bases and J dropped 10 bases, with 14 bases sitting between them. Germline CDR1 MNHEY, CDR2 SVGAGI. The CDR3 sequence is 13 residues long. CDR3 residues: CASSSPRESEQFF. For the CDR3, the DNA is TGTGCCAGCAGTTCCCCACGGGAGAGCGAGCAGTTCTTC.

This clonotype came up many times. The chain joins TRBV4-2 to TRBJ1-4; D is undetermined. This CDR3 is built from 17 residues. Germline-derived CDR1 and CDR2 are LGHNA and YNFKEQ. Trimming pared 0 bases from V and 0 bases from J, leaving 11 bases between. CDR3 residues: CASSQESVHATNEKLFF. CDR3 coding DNA: TGTGCCAGCAGCCAAGAGTCGGTTCATGCAACTAATGAAAAACTGTTTTTT.

This clonotype was counted at least ten times. The gene calls are TRBV19 and TRBJ1-2; TRBD1 agrees at 8 bases. Germline-derived CDR1 and CDR2 are LNHDA and SQIVND (reference sequence). J was trimmed by 4 bases and V by 6 bases; bases with no gene match: 10. The CDR3 runs to 15 residues. CDR3 loop: CASSSQGARSYGYTF. CDR3 DNA sequence: TGTGCCAGTAGCTCTCAGGGGGCGCGAAGCTATGGCTACACCTTC.

Only a few counts were recorded for this clonotype. This sequence joins TRBV7-4 and TRBJ2-7, with a weak D call TRBD2 (5 bases). Germline loops: CDR1 SGHVT, CDR2 SQSDAQ. The CDR3 extends over 13 amino acids. V shed 8 bases and J shed 6 bases, with 17 bases lying between them. The CDR3 reads CASGTKLVREQYF. The CDR3 DNA is TGTGCCAGCGGAACTAAACTAGTTCGCGAGCAGTACTTC.

This rearrangement joins TRBV6-2 or TRBV6-3 to TRBJ2-6; a possible D gene is TRBD1 (6 bases). The CDR3 runs to 19 residues. The germline V gene encodes CDR1 MNHEY and CDR2 SVGEGT. V was shortened by 0 bases and J by 0 bases, with 15 bases between the two germline ends. This chain's CDR3 is CASSYSSQGHRSGANVLTF. In DNA form, the CDR3 reads TGTGCCAGCAGTTACTCGAGCCAGGGACACCGCTCTGGGGCCAACGTCCTGACTTTC.

The chain is built from TRBV5-1 and TRBJ2-2; no clear D gene. Trimming cost V 0 bases and J 4 bases, with 7 bases left between them. This CDR3 is 14 amino acids long. CDR1 and CDR2 (germline): SGHRS, YFSETQ. CDR3 sequence reads: CASSLGQSTGELFF. The CDR3 nucleotides are TGCGCCAGCAGCTTGGGCCAGAGCACCGGGGAGCTGTTTTTT.

V and J are TRBV12-3 or TRBV12-4 and TRBJ1-1, with D perhaps matching TRBD1 (5 bases). This CDR3 has 13 amino acids. Trimming shortened V by 7 bases and J by 1 base, and 10 bases separated the two germline ends. CDR3 bases: TGTGCCAGCAACAACGACAGGAACACTGAAGCTTTCTTT. Translating gives CASNNDRNTEAFF.

The CDR3, as DNA: TGTGCCAGCAGCGCACGGGAGTCGGCAACCGTTACGCAGTATTTT. This codes for CASSARESATVTQYF. J is TRBJ2-3 and V is TRBV7-9, with D maybe TRBD2 (6 bases). Germline values: CDR1 SEHNR, CDR2 FQNEAQ (reference sequence). V gave up 5 bases and J gave up 8 bases, with 20 bases separating them. The CDR3 spans 15 residues.

This clonotype has at least ten counts. The gene calls are TRBV7-2 and TRBJ2-3; D gene unclear. The CDR3 is 13 amino acids. Germline CDR1 is SGHTA and CDR2 is FQGNSA. V lost 1 base to trimming and J lost 9 bases, with 11 bases between them. The CDR3 is CASSLDFSGTQYF. The CDR3 nucleotides read TGTGCCAGCAGCTTAGACTTCTCAGGCACGCAGTATTTT.